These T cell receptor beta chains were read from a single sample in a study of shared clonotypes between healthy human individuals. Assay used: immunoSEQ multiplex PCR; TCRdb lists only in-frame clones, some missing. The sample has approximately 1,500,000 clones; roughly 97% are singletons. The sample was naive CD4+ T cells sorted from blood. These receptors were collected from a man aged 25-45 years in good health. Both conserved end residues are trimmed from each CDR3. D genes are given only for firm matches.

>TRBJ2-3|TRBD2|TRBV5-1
ASSPGTSRSTDTQY
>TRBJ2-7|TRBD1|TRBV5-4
ASSPRQGIHEQY
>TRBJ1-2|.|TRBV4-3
ASSQSPGQLYGYT
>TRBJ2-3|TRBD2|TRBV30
AWSTTLAVLTDTQY
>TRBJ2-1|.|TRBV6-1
ASSETRDLSINEQF
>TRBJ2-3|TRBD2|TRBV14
ASSQVELRDYKSRTDTQY
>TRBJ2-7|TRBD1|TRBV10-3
AIRPAGGSYEQY
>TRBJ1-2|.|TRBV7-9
ASSLRDGYT
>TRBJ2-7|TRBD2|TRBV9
ASSVAGSGTYEQY
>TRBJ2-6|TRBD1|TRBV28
ASSLRGLHSGANVLT
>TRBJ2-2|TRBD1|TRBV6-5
ASKRQGAAGELF
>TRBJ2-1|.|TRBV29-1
SVADNEQF
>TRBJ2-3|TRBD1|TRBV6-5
ASRQGPADTQY
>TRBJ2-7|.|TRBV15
ATSRDPGTGYEQY
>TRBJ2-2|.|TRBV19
ATGTAGELF
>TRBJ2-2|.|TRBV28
ASSFGDRSGGELF
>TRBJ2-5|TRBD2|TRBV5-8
ASSFGGSNQETQY
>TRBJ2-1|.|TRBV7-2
ARMMGGTVQF
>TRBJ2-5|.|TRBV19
ASSMGTQETQY
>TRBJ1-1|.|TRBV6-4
ASSDGPRGSHTEAF
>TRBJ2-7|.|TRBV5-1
ASSLPGVQGRGSYEQY
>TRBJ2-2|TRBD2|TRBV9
ASSVERGTKNTGELF
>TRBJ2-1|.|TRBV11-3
ASSLAVSRGDNEQF
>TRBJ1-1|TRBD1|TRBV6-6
ASSYPDRGPEAF
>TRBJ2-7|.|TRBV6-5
ASSPRGGFEQY
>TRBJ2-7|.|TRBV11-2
ASSFGQGYEQY
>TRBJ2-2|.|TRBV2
ASSEAKGELF
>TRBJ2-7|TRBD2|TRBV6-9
ASTPSGIPDEQY
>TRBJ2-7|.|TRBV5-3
ARSLDTYGTSSYEQY
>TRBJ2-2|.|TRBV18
ASSPLSVNTGELF
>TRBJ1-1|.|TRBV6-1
ASTSVGSIAF
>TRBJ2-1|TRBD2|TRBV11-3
ASSPGTSGDNEQF
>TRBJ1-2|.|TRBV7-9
ASSLSGDGYT
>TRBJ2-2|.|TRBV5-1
ASSTPTGELF
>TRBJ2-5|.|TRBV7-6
ASSLGVLKTQY
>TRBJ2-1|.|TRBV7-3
ASSLSPMNEQF
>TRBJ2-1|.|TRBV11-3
ASSLGLLDNEQF